The source of this T cell receptor beta chain is a study of T cell responses to AZD1222 COVID-19 vaccine. The table came from immunoSEQ multiplex PCR; TCRdb's copy has only in-frame clones and leaves some out. The data contain 150,000 or so clones, around 90% of them seen just once; the ten biggest clones take up over 3%. Notes on the study in general: A mostly white British donor set with more females was recruited, and clonal diversity was possibly underestimated. Only six people who got AZD1222 tested seropositive at baseline. Within unmutated variant regions lay the reported targets of nearly half of spike-specific TCRs. The peak T cell response came first, and repertoires were sampled only after it.

The CDR3 length is 13 residues. V was shortened by 1 base and J by 5 bases, with 9 bases between the two germline ends. Germline assignment: CDR1 SSHAT and CDR2 FNYEAQ (reference sequence). A remark on this clone: Its antigen is unknown.

Sequenced here: peripheral blood, sampled on day 0 of AZD1222 vaccination. The TCR was taken from an adult in good health. The V and J genes are TRBV7-7 and TRBJ2-7; tentatively, D is TRBD1 (6 bases). The CDR3 region is CASSLGTVNEQYF. Here the CDR3 DNA reads TGTGCCAGCAGCTTAGGGACAGTCAACGAGCAGTACTTC.